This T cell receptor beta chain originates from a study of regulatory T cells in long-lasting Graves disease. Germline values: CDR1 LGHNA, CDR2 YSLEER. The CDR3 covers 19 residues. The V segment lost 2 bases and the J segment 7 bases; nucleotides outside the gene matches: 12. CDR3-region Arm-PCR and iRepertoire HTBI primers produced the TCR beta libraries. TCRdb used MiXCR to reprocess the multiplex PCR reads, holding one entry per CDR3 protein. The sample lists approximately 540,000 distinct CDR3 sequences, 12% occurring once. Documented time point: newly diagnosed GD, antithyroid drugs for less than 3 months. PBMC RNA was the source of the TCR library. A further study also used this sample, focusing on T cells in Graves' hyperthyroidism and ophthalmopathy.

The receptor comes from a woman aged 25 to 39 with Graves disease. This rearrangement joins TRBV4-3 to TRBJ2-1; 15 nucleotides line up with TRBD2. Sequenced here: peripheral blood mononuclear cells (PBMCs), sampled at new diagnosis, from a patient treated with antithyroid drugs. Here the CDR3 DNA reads TGCGCCAGCAGCCAAAGGCGAGACGGGACTAGCGGGAGGTCGAATGAGCAGTTCTTC. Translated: CASSQRRDGTSGRSNEQFF.